These T cell receptor beta chains were read from a single sample in a study of cytomegalovirus exposure and HLA in healthy donors. Assay used: immunoSEQ multiplex PCR; TCRdb lists only in-frame clones, some missing. The profile shows under 200,000 clones, approximately 86% of them singletons. Sequenced material: PBMCs. All receptors come from a woman under 30 in good health and CMV-seronegative. Each CDR3 is given with its conserved first and last residue. D genes are given only for firm matches. Size is stated for part of the rows, as once, few or many counts, or as a class when the clone is expanded.

size,J,D,V,DNA,CDR3
-,TRBJ2-7,TRBD1,TRBV6-5,TGTGCCAGCAGGGTTCCGGGACAGGGGAACGAGCAGTACTTC,CASRVPGQGNEQYF
-,TRBJ1-1,-,TRBV2,TGTGCCACCCGGACAGCTATGAACACTGAAGCTTTCTTT,CATRTAMNTEAFF
-,TRBJ2-1,TRBD1,TRBV19,TGTGCCAGTAGTATAGGGACAGGGGTCTACAATGAGCAGTTCTTC,CASSIGTGVYNEQFF
-,TRBJ2-5,TRBD1,TRBV28,TGTGCCAGCAAACCCAACACCGGGACAGGGGGCTTGGAGACCCAGTACTTC,CASKPNTGTGGLETQYF
-,TRBJ1-3,-,TRBV28,TGTGCCAGCAGTCGGGACACGAACTCTGGAAACACCATATATTTT,CASSRDTNSGNTIYF
-,TRBJ2-2,TRBD2,TRBV18,TGTGCCAGCTCGCAGACTAGCGGAGACACCGGGGAGCTGTTTTTT,CASSQTSGDTGELFF
-,TRBJ1-2,TRBD1,TRBV9,TGTGCCAGCAGCGTTCCGGGACAGGGGAAGGATGGCTACACCTTC,CASSVPGQGKDGYTF
-,TRBJ2-7,-,TRBV10-2,TGCGCCAGCAGTAAGTTACTGACAGGTCCCTGGGGTGAGCAGTACTTC,CASSKLLTGPWGEQYF
-,TRBJ2-7,-,TRBV11-2,TGTGCCAGCAGCTTAGGCTCGACTGAGTCCTACGAGCAGTACTTC,CASSLGSTESYEQYF
-,TRBJ2-5,-,TRBV11-2,TGTGCCAGCAGCTTAGTGGTTTCCGGGGGTTATAAGACCCAGTACTTC,CASSLVVSGGYKTQYF
few,TRBJ2-4,-,TRBV4-2,TGTGCCAGCAGCCAAGGGAGCTTGGTGACTAAGGACATTCAGTACTTC,CASSQGSLVTKDIQYF
-,TRBJ2-7,-,TRBV28,TGTGCCAGCAGTTTGGCGATCAGGCGGGCGCGTTACGAGCAGTACTTC,CASSLAIRRARYEQYF
-,TRBJ2-7,TRBD2,TRBV10-3,TGTGCCATCAGCCCCGCGCTAGCGGTAAACGAGCAGTACTTC,CAISPALAVNEQYF
-,TRBJ1-2,-,TRBV18,TGTGCCAGCTCGCCAGATACTTCTAACTATGGCTACACCTTC,CASSPDTSNYGYTF
-,TRBJ1-4,-,TRBV19,TGTGCCAGTAGTATGGGACACCCGACAACTAATGAAAAACTGTTTTTT,CASSMGHPTTNEKLFF
once,TRBJ2-3,TRBD2,TRBV2,TGTGCCAGCAGTTTCGGACTAGTGCCTAGCCCAGATACGCAGTATTTT,CASSFGLVPSPDTQYF
-,TRBJ1-5,-,TRBV19,TGTGCCAGTAATTGGCAGAATCAGCCCCAGCATTTT,CASNWQNQPQHF
-,TRBJ2-5,-,TRBV6-1,TGTGCCAGCAGGGGACATCTTCTGGGGGAGACCCAGTACTTC,CASRGHLLGETQYF
-,TRBJ1-2,-,TRBV10-3,TGTGCCACCCGACCGACAGATACTTTAGCTAACTATGGCTACACCTTC,CATRPTDTLANYGYTF
-,TRBJ2-1,TRBD1,TRBV28,TGTGCCAGCGTTTCAGGGGGCGCGGGCAATGAGCAGTTCTTC,CASVSGGAGNEQFF
-,TRBJ2-7,TRBD2,TRBV11-2,TGTGCCAGCAACTTTGCGGGAGGGCCCTACGAGCAGTACTTC,CASNFAGGPYEQYF
-,TRBJ2-7,-,TRBV2,TGTGCCAGCAGTGTTGGTTATAGCTCCTACGAGCAGTACTTC,CASSVGYSSYEQYF
-,TRBJ2-5,TRBD1,TRBV4-2,TGTGCCAGCAGCCGGGGACAGGGGGCGGTCGAGACCCAGTACTTC,CASSRGQGAVETQYF
-,TRBJ2-2,-,TRBV4-2,TGTGCCAGCAGCCAAGACCCCCCCCAGAACACCGGGGAGCTGTTTTTT,CASSQDPPQNTGELFF
-,TRBJ1-5,-,TRBV7-8,TGTGCCAGCAGCTTGGGGGCTGGCAATCAGCCCCAGCATTTT,CASSLGAGNQPQHF
-,TRBJ2-5,-,TRBV5-1,TGCGCCAGCAGCCGGGACTGGCAAGAGACCCAGTACTTC,CASSRDWQETQYF
once,TRBJ1-1,TRBD1,TRBV29-1,TGCAGCGTGAACAGGGGAAGCACTGAAGCTTTCTTT,CSVNRGSTEAFF
-,TRBJ2-7,TRBD2,TRBV10-2,TGCGCCAGCACTTGGACTAGCGGAACCGTCTCCTACGAGCAGTACTTC,CASTWTSGTVSYEQYF
-,TRBJ1-4,-,TRBV19,TGTGCCAGTTCTCTCCGGGCGGGGGCAGCAACTAATGAAAAACTGTTTTTT,CASSLRAGAATNEKLFF
few,TRBJ1-4,-,TRBV7-2,TGTGCCAGCAGCCAAATGCGGGACGGCCTAATGAGGAAACTGTTTTTT,CASSQMRDGLMRKLFF
-,TRBJ1-4,-,TRBV28,TGTGCCAGCAGTCGAGGCGGGGCCTTGGGGAAGGAAAAACTGTTTTTT,CASSRGGALGKEKLFF
-,TRBJ1-1,-,TRBV2,TGTGCCAGCAGAGAACAGAATCCTGAAGCTTTCTTT,CASREQNPEAFF
-,TRBJ1-6,-,TRBV11-2,TGTGCCAGCAGCTTAGTGGCGTCAGGGCGACCCCTCCACTTT,CASSLVASGRPLHF
-,TRBJ2-3,-,TRBV2,TGTGCCAGCAGCGGAGACACAGATACGCAGTATTTT,CASSGDTDTQYF
few,TRBJ1-5,-,TRBV27,TGTGCCAGCAGTGTTTCGTCTAGCAATCAGCCCCAGCATTTT,CASSVSSSNQPQHF
-,TRBJ1-1,-,TRBV7-9,TGTGCCAGCAGCCTTTCAGGGTTAGGGAACACTGAAGCTTTCTTT,CASSLSGLGNTEAFF
-,TRBJ1-2,-,TRBV5-3,TGTGCCAGAAGCCAAGATTCTATATCCTATGGCTACACCTTC,CARSQDSISYGYTF
once,TRBJ1-2,-,TRBV19,TGTGCCAGTAGTCCCTCGCCCACAGGGAACTATGGCTACACCTTC,CASSPSPTGNYGYTF
-,TRBJ2-7,TRBD1,TRBV5-1,TGCGCCAGCAGCTTCGGGACAGGGGGGACCTACGAGCAGTACTTC,CASSFGTGGTYEQYF
-,TRBJ2-5,-,TRBV5-4,TGTGCCAGCAGCTTGTTGTCGGGGGAGACCCAGTACTTC,CASSLLSGETQYF
once,TRBJ2-3,-,TRBV19,TGTGCCAGCCAGGGGCTACGCACAGATACGCAGTATTTT,CASQGLRTDTQYF